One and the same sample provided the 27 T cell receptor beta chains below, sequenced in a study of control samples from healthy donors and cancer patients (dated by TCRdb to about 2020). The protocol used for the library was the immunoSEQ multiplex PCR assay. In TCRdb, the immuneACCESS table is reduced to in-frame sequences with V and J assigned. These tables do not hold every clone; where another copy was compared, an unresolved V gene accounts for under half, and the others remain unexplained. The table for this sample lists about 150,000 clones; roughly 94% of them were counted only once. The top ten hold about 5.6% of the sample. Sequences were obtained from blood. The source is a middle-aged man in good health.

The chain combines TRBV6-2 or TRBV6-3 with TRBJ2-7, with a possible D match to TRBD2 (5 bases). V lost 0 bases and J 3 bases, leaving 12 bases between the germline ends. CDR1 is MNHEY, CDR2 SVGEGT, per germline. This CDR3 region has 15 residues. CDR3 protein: CASSYSEEKDYEQYF. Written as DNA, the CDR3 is TGTGCCAGCAGTTACTCGGAGGAAAAGGACTACGAGCAGTACTTC.

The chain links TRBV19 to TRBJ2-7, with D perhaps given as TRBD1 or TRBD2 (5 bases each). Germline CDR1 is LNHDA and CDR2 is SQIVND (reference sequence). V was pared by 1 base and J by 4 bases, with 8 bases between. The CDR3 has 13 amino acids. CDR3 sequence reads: CASSIGEGYEQYF. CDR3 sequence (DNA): TGTGCCAGTAGTATAGGAGAGGGGTACGAGCAGTACTTC.

The CDR3 bases are TGTGCCAGCGGCGATCCGCGCTACGAGCAGTACTTC. Protein product: CASGDPRYEQYF. The rearrangement links TRBV27 to TRBJ2-7; no definite D call. V gave up 8 bases and J gave up 3 bases, with 11 bases separating them. CDR1 and CDR2 from the germline V gene are MNHEY and SMNVEV (reference sequence). The CDR3 has 12 residues.

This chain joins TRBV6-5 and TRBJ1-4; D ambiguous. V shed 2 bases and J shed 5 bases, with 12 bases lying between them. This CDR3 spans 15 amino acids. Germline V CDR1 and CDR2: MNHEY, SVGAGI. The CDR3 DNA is TGTGCCAGCAGTTACATGGGAGGACCCAATGAAAAACTGTTTTTT. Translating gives CASSYMGGPNEKLFF.

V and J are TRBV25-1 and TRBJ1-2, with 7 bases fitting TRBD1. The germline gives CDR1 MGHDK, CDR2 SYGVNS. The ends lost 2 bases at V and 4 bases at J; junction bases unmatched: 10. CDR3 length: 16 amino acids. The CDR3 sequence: CASSEVGAGGTYGYTF. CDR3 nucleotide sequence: TGTGCCAGCAGTGAAGTCGGAGCAGGGGGAACCTATGGCTACACCTTC.

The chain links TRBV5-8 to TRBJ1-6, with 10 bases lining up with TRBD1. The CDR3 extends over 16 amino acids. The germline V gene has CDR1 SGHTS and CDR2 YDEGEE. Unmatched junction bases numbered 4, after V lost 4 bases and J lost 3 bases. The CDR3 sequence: CASSTRDRGYNSPLHF. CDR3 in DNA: TGTGCCAGCAGCACCCGGGACAGGGGCTATAATTCACCCCTCCACTTT.

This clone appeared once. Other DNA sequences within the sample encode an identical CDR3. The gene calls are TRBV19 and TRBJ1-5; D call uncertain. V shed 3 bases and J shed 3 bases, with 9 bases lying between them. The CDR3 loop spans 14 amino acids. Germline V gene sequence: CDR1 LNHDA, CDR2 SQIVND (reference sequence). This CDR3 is CASSIAQNNQPQHF. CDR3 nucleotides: TGTGCCAGTAGTATTGCACAAAACAATCAGCCCCAGCATTTT.

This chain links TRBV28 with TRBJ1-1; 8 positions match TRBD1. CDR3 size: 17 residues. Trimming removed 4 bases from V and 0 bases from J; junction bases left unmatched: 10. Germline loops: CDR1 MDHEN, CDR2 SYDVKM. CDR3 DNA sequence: TGTGCCAGCAGTTCATATGGCAGGGGGCGCATGAACACTGAAGCTTTCTTT. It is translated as CASSSYGRGRMNTEAFF.

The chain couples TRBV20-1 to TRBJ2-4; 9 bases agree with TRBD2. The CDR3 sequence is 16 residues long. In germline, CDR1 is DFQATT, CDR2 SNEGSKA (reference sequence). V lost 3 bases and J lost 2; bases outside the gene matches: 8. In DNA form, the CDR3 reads TGCAGTGCTAGTCTGGGAGCGGGGGGATCCAAAAACATTCAGTACTTC. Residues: CSASLGAGGSKNIQYF.

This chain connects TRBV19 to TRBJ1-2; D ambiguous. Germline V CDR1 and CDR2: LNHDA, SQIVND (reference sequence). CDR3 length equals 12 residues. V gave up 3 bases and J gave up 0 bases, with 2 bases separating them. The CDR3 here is CASSITNYGYTF. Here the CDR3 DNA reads TGTGCCAGTAGTATTACTAACTATGGCTACACCTTC. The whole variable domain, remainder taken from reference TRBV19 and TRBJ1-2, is DGGITQSPKYLFRKEGQNVTLSCEQNLNHDAMYWYRQDPGQGLRLIYYSQIVNDFQKGDIAEGYSVSREKKESFPLTVTSAQKNPTAFYLCASSITNYGYTFGSGTRLTVV.

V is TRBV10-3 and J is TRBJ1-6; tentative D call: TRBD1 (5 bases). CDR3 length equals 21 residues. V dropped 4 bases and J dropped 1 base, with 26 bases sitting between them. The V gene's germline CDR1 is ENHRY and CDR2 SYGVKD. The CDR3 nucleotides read TGTGCCATCAGTGCCGGAGCAGGGAAAACGGGAATTCGGTCCTATAATTCACCCCTCCACTTT. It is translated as CAISAGAGKTGIRSYNSPLHF.

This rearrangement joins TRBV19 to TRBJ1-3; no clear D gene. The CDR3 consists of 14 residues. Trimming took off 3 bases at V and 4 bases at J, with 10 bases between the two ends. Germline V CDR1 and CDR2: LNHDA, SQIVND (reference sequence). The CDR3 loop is CASSINNRGNTIYF. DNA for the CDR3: TGTGCCAGTAGTATTAACAACCGAGGAAACACCATATATTTT. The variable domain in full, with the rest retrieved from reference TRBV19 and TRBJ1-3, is DGGITQSPKYLFRKEGQNVTLSCEQNLNHDAMYWYRQDPGQGLRLIYYSQIVNDFQKGDIAEGYSVSREKKESFPLTVTSAQKNPTAFYLCASSINNRGNTIYFGEGSWLTVV.

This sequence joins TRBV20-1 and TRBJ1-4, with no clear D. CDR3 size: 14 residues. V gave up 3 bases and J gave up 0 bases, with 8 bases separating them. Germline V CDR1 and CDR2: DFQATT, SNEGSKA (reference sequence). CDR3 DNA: TGCAGTGCTAGTGAATCAGCAACTAATGAAAAACTGTTTTTT. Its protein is CSASESATNEKLFF.

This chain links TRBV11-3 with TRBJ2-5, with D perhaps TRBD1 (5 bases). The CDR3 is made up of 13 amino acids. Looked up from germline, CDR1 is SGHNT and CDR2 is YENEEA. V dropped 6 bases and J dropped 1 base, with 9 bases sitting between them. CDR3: CASSLTVQETQYF. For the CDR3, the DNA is TGTGCCAGCAGTTTGACAGTCCAAGAGACCCAGTACTTC.

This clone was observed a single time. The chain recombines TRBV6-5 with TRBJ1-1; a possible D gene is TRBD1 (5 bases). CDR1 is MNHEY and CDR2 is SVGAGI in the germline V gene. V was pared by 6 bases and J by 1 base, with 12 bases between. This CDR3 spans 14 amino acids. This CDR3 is CASRPNTGNTEAFF. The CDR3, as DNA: TGTGCCAGCAGGCCTAATACAGGGAACACTGAAGCTTTCTTT.

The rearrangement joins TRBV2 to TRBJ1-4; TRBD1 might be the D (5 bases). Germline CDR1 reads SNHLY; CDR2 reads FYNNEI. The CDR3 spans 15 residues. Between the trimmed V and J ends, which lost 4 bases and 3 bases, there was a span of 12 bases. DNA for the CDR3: TGTGCCAGCAGTGGAATTGTAGGGGCTAATGAAAAACTGTTTTTT. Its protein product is CASSGIVGANEKLFF. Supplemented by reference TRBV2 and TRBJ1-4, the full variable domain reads EPEVTQTPSHQVTQMGQEVILRCVPISNHLYFYWYRQILGQKVEFLVSFYNNEISEKSEIFDDQFSVERPDGSNFTLKIRSTKLEDSAMYFCASSGIVGANEKLFFGSGTQLSVL.

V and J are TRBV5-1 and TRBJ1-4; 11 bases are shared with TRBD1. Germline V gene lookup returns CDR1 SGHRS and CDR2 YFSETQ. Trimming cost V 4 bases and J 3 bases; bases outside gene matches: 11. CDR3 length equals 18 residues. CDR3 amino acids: CASSPYGGQGAANEKLFF. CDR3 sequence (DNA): TGCGCCAGCAGCCCCTATGGAGGACAGGGGGCAGCTAATGAAAAACTGTTTTTT.

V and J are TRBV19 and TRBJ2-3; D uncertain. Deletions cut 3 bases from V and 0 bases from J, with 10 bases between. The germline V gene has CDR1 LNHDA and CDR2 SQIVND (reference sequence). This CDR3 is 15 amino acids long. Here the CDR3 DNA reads TGTGCCAGTAGTATGGACCTCACTAGCACAGATACGCAGTATTTT. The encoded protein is CASSMDLTSTDTQYF.

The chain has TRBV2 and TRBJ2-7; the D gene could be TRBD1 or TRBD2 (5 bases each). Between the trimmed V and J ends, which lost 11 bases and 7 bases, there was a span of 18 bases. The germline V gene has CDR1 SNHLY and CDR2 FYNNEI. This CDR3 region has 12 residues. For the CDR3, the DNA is TGTGCCTCCACGGGACCCATGCGAGAGCAGTACTTC. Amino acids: CASTGPMREQYF. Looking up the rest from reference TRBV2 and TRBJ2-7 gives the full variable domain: EPEVTQTPSHQVTQMGQEVILRCVPISNHLYFYWYRQILGQKVEFLVSFYNNEISEKSEIFDDQFSVERPDGSNFTLKIRSTKLEDSAMYFCASTGPMREQYFGPGTRLTVT.

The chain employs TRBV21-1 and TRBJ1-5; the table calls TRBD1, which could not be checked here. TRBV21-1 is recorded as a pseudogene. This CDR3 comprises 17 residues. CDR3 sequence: CASSGGTGNWGNQPQHF. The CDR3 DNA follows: TGTGCCAGCAGCGGGGGGACAGGGAATTGGGGCAATCAGCCCCAGCATTTT.

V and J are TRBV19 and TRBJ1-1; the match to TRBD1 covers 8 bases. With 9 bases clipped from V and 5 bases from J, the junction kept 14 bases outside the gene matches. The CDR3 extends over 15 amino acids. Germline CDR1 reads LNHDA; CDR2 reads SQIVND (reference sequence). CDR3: CASLPGGPGETEAFF. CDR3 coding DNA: TGTGCCAGCCTGCCAGGGGGCCCCGGTGAGACTGAAGCTTTCTTT.

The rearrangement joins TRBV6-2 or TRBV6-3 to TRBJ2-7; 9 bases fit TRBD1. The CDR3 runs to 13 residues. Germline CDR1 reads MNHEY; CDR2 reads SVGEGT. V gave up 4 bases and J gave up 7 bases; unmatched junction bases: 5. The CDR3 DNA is TGTGCCAGCAGTTCCACCGACAGGGGGGAGCAGTACTTC. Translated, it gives CASSSTDRGEQYF.

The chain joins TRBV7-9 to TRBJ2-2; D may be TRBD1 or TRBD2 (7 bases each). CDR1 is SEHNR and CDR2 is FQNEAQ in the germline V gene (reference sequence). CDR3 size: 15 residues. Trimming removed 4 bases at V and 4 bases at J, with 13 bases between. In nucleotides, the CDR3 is TGTGCCAGCAGCTCAGGGGGGGGATCCACCGGGGAGCTGTTTTTT. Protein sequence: CASSSGGGSTGELFF.

CDR3 in amino acids: CASSQDARQDEKLFF. The CDR3 DNA sequence: TGCGCCAGCAGCCAAGACGCAAGACAGGATGAAAAACTGTTTTTT. The rearrangement joins TRBV4-1 to TRBJ1-4; a weak D match, TRBD1 (6 bases). The CDR3 consists of 15 residues. V dropped 0 bases and J dropped 6 bases, with 11 bases sitting between them. In germline, CDR1 is MGHRA, CDR2 YSYEKL.

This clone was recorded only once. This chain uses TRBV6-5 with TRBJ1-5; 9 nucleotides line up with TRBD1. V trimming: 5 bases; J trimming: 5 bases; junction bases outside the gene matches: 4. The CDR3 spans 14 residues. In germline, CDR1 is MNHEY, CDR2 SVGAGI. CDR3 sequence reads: CASSPDRGYQPQHF. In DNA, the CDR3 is TGTGCCAGCAGTCCCGACAGGGGGTATCAGCCCCAGCATTTT.

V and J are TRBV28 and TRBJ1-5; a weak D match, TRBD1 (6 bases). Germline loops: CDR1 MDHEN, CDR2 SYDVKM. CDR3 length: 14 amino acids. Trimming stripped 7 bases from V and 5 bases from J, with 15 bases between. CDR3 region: CASNLWQGHQPQHF. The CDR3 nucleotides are TGTGCCAGCAATCTGTGGCAGGGGCATCAGCCCCAGCATTTT.

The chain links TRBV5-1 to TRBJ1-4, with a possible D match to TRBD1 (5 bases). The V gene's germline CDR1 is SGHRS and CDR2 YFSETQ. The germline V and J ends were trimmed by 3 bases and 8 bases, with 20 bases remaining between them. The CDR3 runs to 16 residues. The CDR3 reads CASSWESGPSGEKLFF. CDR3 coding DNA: TGCGCCAGCAGCTGGGAGTCAGGGCCCTCTGGGGAAAAACTGTTTTTT.